The rows below give T cell receptor beta chains drawn from one sample of a study of identical twins. TCRdb re-called the 5' RACE reads through MiXCR, storing one row per CDR3 protein. The sample holds 1.5 million to 2 million distinct CDR3 sequences; 32% are singletons and the top ten take about 0.3%. The material sequenced was cord blood. These receptors were taken from a newborn girl in good health. The CDR3 runs from the conserved cysteine through the conserved F or W. The order of the fields is CDR3 length, V gene, J gene, clone size, D gene, CDR3 protein, CDR3 DNA. D genes are given only for firm matches. Rows may omit the clone size; those that give it use once, few, many or a size class.

>17|TRBV4-1|TRBJ2-7|NA|NA
CASSQDPATGSYNEQYF
TGCGCCAGCAGCCAAGATCCGGCGACTGGCTCCTACAATGAGCAGTACTTC
>17|TRBV4-1|TRBJ2-1|NA|NA
CASSQVAHIIPRNEQFF
TGCGCCAGCAGCCAAGTTGCCCATATTATCCCCCGCAATGAGCAGTTCTTC
>19|TRBV5-1|TRBJ2-1|few|TRBD2
CASSRGLAGGPLRYNEQFF
TGCGCCAGCAGCCGAGGCCTAGCGGGGGGCCCCTTGAGATACAATGAGCAGTTCTTC
>18|TRBV7-8|TRBJ1-4|NA|NA
CASSLSSSGGASLEKLFF
TGTGCCAGCAGCTTAAGTTCTTCCGGGGGCGCATCCCTCGAAAAACTGTTTTTT
>17|TRBV20-1|TRBJ2-1|NA|NA
CSARARWGGPSHNEQFF
TGCAGTGCTAGAGCCAGGTGGGGGGGCCCCTCCCACAATGAGCAGTTCTTC
>16|TRBV5-5|TRBJ2-3|NA|NA
CASSLRLLRPQVTQYF
TGTGCCAGCAGCTTAAGGCTCCTTAGGCCCCAAGTTACGCAGTATTTT
>10|TRBV27|TRBJ2-5|many|NA
CASGSETQYF
TGTGCCAGCGGAAGCGAGACCCAGTACTTC
>15|TRBV6-1|TRBJ2-5|few|TRBD1
CASSEWDRDPEGQYF
TGTGCCAGCAGTGAATGGGACAGGGATCCCGAGGGGCAGTACTTC
>16|TRBV3-1|TRBJ2-6|few|NA
CASRGFRAPGANVLTF
TGTGCCAGCAGGGGCTTTAGAGCCCCTGGGGCCAACGTCCTGACTTTC
>17|TRBV3-1|TRBJ2-1|NA|TRBD2
CASSQDWGLAGNNEQFF
TGTGCCAGCAGCCAAGATTGGGGACTAGCGGGAAATAATGAGCAGTTCTTC
>15|TRBV19|TRBJ2-1|few|TRBD2
CASSPRLAGENEQFF
TGTGCCAGTAGTCCCCGACTAGCGGGAGAGAATGAGCAGTTCTTC
>16|TRBV28|TRBJ2-7|few|NA
CASSPLAGSSSYEQYF
TGTGCCAGCAGTCCCCTGGCAGGCTCAAGCTCCTACGAGCAGTACTTC
>12|TRBV20-1|TRBJ2-7|NA|NA
CSAGTSPYEQYF
TGCAGTGCAGGGACATCCCCCTACGAGCAGTACTTC
>13|TRBV20-1|TRBJ2-3|NA|TRBD2
CSAGTSGGNTQYF
TGCAGTGCCGGGACTAGCGGAGGGAATACGCAGTATTTT
>16|TRBV6-1|TRBJ2-4|few|NA
CASSEAGQGPKNIQYF
TGTGCCAGCAGTGAAGCAGGGCAGGGGCCCAAAAACATTCAGTACTTC
>16|TRBV25-1|TRBJ1-4|few|TRBD1
CASSESRQGTNEKLFF
TGTGCCAGCAGTGAATCCCGACAGGGAACTAATGAAAAACTGTTTTTT
>14|TRBV5-1|TRBJ1-1|NA|NA
CASSLGDGGIEAFF
TGCGCCAGCAGCTTGGGAGATGGAGGGATCGAAGCTTTCTTT
>16|TRBV6-1|TRBJ1-4|NA|NA
CASSLHPGAFNEKLFF
TGTGCCAGCAGTCTCCACCCAGGGGCCTTTAATGAAAAACTGTTTTTT
>17|TRBV7-2|TRBJ2-3|NA|TRBD2
CASSLGGLAGYTDTQYF
TGTGCCAGCAGCTTAGGGGGACTAGCGGGATACACAGATACGCAGTATTTT
>18|TRBV9|TRBJ2-2|NA|TRBD2
CASSVFWGLNANTGELFF
TGTGCCAGCAGCGTTTTTTGGGGACTAAACGCGAACACCGGGGAGCTGTTTTTT
>15|TRBV14|TRBJ2-7|NA|NA
CASSPLGIWAYEQYF
TGTGCCAGCAGCCCACTCGGCATTTGGGCCTACGAGCAGTACTTC
>14|TRBV20-1|TRBJ2-1|NA|TRBD2
CSARTSGGADEQFF
TGCAGTGCTAGGACTAGCGGGGGGGCAGATGAGCAGTTCTTC
>15|TRBV2|TRBJ2-5|NA|TRBD2
CASTSFGTSEETRYF
TGTGCCAGCACCTCCTTCGGGACTAGCGAAGAGACCCGGTACTTC
>15|TRBV20-1|TRBJ2-3|NA|NA
CSARDGGRGGDTQYF
TGCAGTGCTAGAGACGGAGGGCGGGGTGGAGATACGCAGTATTTT
>13|TRBV20-1|TRBJ2-7|few|TRBD1
CSGPRQGRNEQYF
TGCAGTGGTCCAAGACAGGGAAGGAACGAGCAGTACTTC
>11|TRBV27|TRBJ2-1|NA|NA
CASKWGNEQFF
TGTGCCAGCAAGTGGGGCAATGAGCAGTTCTTC
>12|TRBV6-5|TRBJ2-7|few|NA
CASGEGFYEQYF
TGTGCCAGCGGCGAAGGGTTTTACGAGCAGTACTTC
>12|TRBV12-3/TRBV12-4|TRBJ2-2|many|NA
CASSFRTGELFF
TGTGCCAGCAGTTTCCGCACCGGGGAGCTGTTTTTT
>16|TRBV28|TRBJ2-4|few|TRBD2
CASSPIGLAGPDIQYF
TGTGCCAGCAGTCCGATCGGACTAGCGGGACCGGACATTCAGTACTTC